These T cell receptor beta chains were read from a single sample in a study of blood T cell repertoires in COVID-19. Libraries were prepared by immunoSEQ multiplex PCR; TCRdb keeps only in-frame clonotypes and omits some of them. The sample shows fewer than 250,000 clones, around four fifths of them seen only once. The source material was peripheral blood. The source is a woman aged 80 or over with acute or convalescent COVID-19. The CDR3 runs from the conserved cysteine through the conserved F or W. A D gene is named only where the DNA matches it firmly. Only part of the rows carry a size: once, few, many, or a class if the clone is expanded.

DNA	CDR3	D	size	V	J
TGTGCCATCAGGCAGGGGGCTTCCTACAATGAGCAGTTCTTC	CAIRQGASYNEQFF	TRBD1	-	TRBV10-3	TRBJ2-1
TGTGCCAGCAGCTTGGTATTATCCGACGAGCAGTACTTC	CASSLVLSDEQYF	-	-	TRBV5-8	TRBJ2-7
TGTGCCAGCAGCTCCCAACAGGGGGGCGCCCATCAGCCCCAGCATTTT	CASSSQQGGAHQPQHF	TRBD1	-	TRBV7-2	TRBJ1-5
TGTGCCGGGGATCCGACAGGCCGGGGGGATGAGCAGTTCTTC	CAGDPTGRGDEQFF	-	-	TRBV5-8	TRBJ2-1
TGCGCCAGCAGCTTGGCGCGGACAGGGGATGAGCAGTTCTTC	CASSLARTGDEQFF	TRBD1	few	TRBV5-1	TRBJ2-1
TGTGCCAGCAGCCCGGACAGGGGGCGCGAGACCCAGCATTTT	CASSPDRGRETQHF	TRBD1	-	TRBV7-9	TRBJ1-5
TGCAGCGTTGAGAGGGTCGGTGTGAACACTGAAGCTTTCTTT	CSVERVGVNTEAFF	-	-	TRBV29-1	TRBJ1-1
TGCGCCAGCAGCCCACAGGGGGAAAACTATGGCTACACCTTC	CASSPQGENYGYTF	TRBD1	-	TRBV5-1	TRBJ1-2
TGTGCCTGGATGGGGGGGATGAACACTGAAGCTTTCTTT	CAWMGGMNTEAFF	-	-	TRBV30	TRBJ1-1
TGTGCCACCAGCAGAGATCAGCCTAGCGGGAGTAGAGCAGATACGCAGTATTTT	CATSRDQPSGSRADTQYF	TRBD2	-	TRBV15	TRBJ2-3
TGTGCCAGCAGCTTGAGAGTCTCTAGGAATTCACCCCTCCACTTT	CASSLRVSRNSPLHF	-	once	TRBV5-6	TRBJ1-6
TGTGCCAGCTCACCACAGGGGACAGGGGGAGGGAGCACTGAAGCTTTCTTT	CASSPQGTGGGSTEAFF	TRBD1	-	TRBV18	TRBJ1-1
TGTGCCAGTAGTAAACAACACGGCGGCGGGGAGCTGTTTTTT	CASSKQHGGGELFF	-	-	TRBV19	TRBJ2-2
TGTGCCAGCAGCTCAGGCCGACAGGCCGGGGCCAACGTCCTGACTTTC	CASSSGRQAGANVLTF	-	-	TRBV7-3	TRBJ2-6
TGTGCCAGCAGCCCATTTACTACAACCTACGAGCAGTACTTC	CASSPFTTTYEQYF	-	-	TRBV6-5	TRBJ2-7
TGTGCCAGCAGCCAAGAGGTCCTCCGGGACTACGGCTTCTACGAGCAGTACTTC	CASSQEVLRDYGFYEQYF	TRBD2	once	TRBV14	TRBJ2-7
TGTGCCAGCAGCCTGGAGTGGACAGGGGGCTATGGCTACACCTTC	CASSLEWTGGYGYTF	TRBD1	-	TRBV5-5	TRBJ1-2
TGTGCCAGCTCACCAGGACAGGGGGTTGAAAAACTGTTTTTT	CASSPGQGVEKLFF	TRBD1	-	TRBV18	TRBJ1-4
TGTGCCAGCAGCGAAACTAGCGGGGTAGCCAAAAACATTCAGTACTTC	CASSETSGVAKNIQYF	TRBD2	-	TRBV11-2	TRBJ2-4
TGCGCCAGCAGCCAAGTAGGGAGGGGTTTACCCCTCCACTTT	CASSQVGRGLPLHF	-	-	TRBV4-1	TRBJ1-6
TGTGCCAGCAGTTACTCGAACAGTCCTCGTTCATTC	CASSYSNSPRSF	-	few	TRBV6-2/TRBV6-3	TRBJ2-7
TGTGCCAGCAGCTTATCCCCCGGGACAGGGCGAGGTGGCTACACCTTC	CASSLSPGTGRGGYTF	TRBD1	-	TRBV7-2	TRBJ1-2
TGTGCCAGCAGTTCACCTGGGACTAGCCTAGTCGGGGAGCTGTTTTTT	CASSSPGTSLVGELFF	TRBD2	-	TRBV6-2/TRBV6-3	TRBJ2-2
TGTGCCAGTGATTCGATTCGGGGGAAATCTGGAAACACCATATATTTT	CASDSIRGKSGNTIYF	-	-	TRBV19	TRBJ1-3
TGCGCCAGCAGCCAAGTCTCTAACACTGAAGCTTTCTTT	CASSQVSNTEAFF	-	-	TRBV4-1	TRBJ1-1
TGTGCCAGCAGCGTCTTCCCTCACAGGGGGGGTTCACCCCTCCACTTT	CASSVFPHRGGSPLHF	TRBD1	-	TRBV9	TRBJ1-6
TGTGCCAGTAGTACTATAGGACAGCAGGGGGAATTTGGCTACACCTTC	CASSTIGQQGEFGYTF	TRBD1	-	TRBV19	TRBJ1-2
TGTGCCAGCAGCAAACTGGACAGTAGGACACCCCAGTACTTC	CASSKLDSRTPQYF	-	-	TRBV7-9	TRBJ2-5
TGTGCCAGCAGTGAGACTAGCCTGATCGTGGAGACCCAGTACTTC	CASSETSLIVETQYF	TRBD2	-	TRBV2	TRBJ2-5
TGTGCCAGCAGCCGATCAGGGACAGGGGGCGATTCACCCCTCCACTTT	CASSRSGTGGDSPLHF	TRBD1	-	TRBV5-5	TRBJ1-6
TGTGCCAGCAGCCTGAAGAGAGGGACACTAACGAACACCGGGGAGCTGTTTTTT	CASSLKRGTLTNTGELFF	-	few	TRBV14	TRBJ2-2
TGCGCCAGCAGCTTGGCCGGGACTAACTACGAGCAGTACTTC	CASSLAGTNYEQYF	TRBD2	-	TRBV5-1	TRBJ2-7
TGTGCCAGCTCACCTCTCGCAGGGGACGGCTACACCTTC	CASSPLAGDGYTF	-	-	TRBV18	TRBJ1-2